This entry concerns a single T cell receptor beta chain. This entry belongs to a study of blood T cell repertoires in COVID-19. CDR3 size: 16 residues. The germline gives CDR1 SGDLS, CDR2 YYNGEE. V lost 4 bases, J lost 0 bases, and 8 bases stayed unmatched. Sequenced by immunoSEQ multiplex PCR; TCRdb stores in-frame clones only, minus some. The table has 150,000 or so clones, about 86% seen once. The sequenced material came from peripheral blood. V is TRBV9 and J is TRBJ2-3, with 7 bases identical to TRBD1. This clonotype was sampled from a man over 45 with active or convalescent COVID-19. The CDR3 DNA follows: TGTGCCAGCAGCCCCAGAGAGGGGGCTAGCACAGATACGCAGTATTTT. It is translated as CASSPREGASTDTQYF.